The 5 T cell receptor beta chains presented below share a single source sample, sequenced in a study of regulatory T cells in long-lasting Graves disease. Indicated time point: newly diagnosed GD, antithyroid drugs for less than 3 months. The TCR library was made from RNA extracted from PBMCs. Through Arm-PCR of CDR3 regions and iRepertoire HTBI primers, TCR beta libraries were built. Via MiXCR, TCRdb re-called the multiplex PCR reads, giving one row per CDR3 protein. The sample has about 200,000 distinct CDR3 sequences, roughly a fifth seen once. This sample also belongs to another study, concerning T cells in Graves' hyperthyroidism and ophthalmopathy.

This material consisted of peripheral blood mononuclear cells (PBMCs), taken at new diagnosis, from a patient treated with antithyroid drugs. These receptors originate from a woman in her thirties with Graves disease.

A few counts support this clonotype. The chain combines TRBV6-1 with TRBJ1-2; D remains unclear. The CDR3 has 13 residues. V gave up 2 bases and J gave up 8 bases, with 12 bases separating them. Germline V CDR1 and CDR2: MNHNS, SASEGT. The CDR3 spells CASSERRMGGYTF. The CDR3 DNA sequence: TGTGCCAGCAGTGAAAGGCGAATGGGGGGCTACACCTTC.

In this sample, this clonotype turned up once. The chain uses TRBV30 and TRBJ2-5; 11 bases map to TRBD2. The DNA matches TRBJ2-1 better at its end, which makes the J call doubtful. Germline assignment: CDR1 GTSNPN and CDR2 SVGIG (reference sequence). This CDR3 comprises 15 residues. As DNA, the CDR3 is TGTGCCTGGTCGGTAACTAGCGGGAGAAGAAATGAGCAGTTCTTC. This sequence encodes CAWSVTSGRRNEQFF.

This clonotype was observed at least ten times. The chain employs TRBV19 and TRBJ1-1; 8 bases match TRBD1. Germline trimming cut 5 bases from V and 0 bases from J; bases unmatched to any gene: 5. The CDR3 spans 15 residues. CDR1 and CDR2 (germline): LNHDA, SQIVND (reference sequence). CDR3 protein: CASSPWTGMNTEAFF. The CDR3, as DNA: TGTGCCAGTAGTCCCTGGACAGGGATGAACACTGAAGCTTTCTTT.

The V call is TRBV12-3 or TRBV12-4, the J call TRBJ1-1; D remains ambiguous. Trimming shortened V by 7 bases and J by 1 base, and 10 bases separated the two germline ends. The CDR3 covers 13 residues. The CDR3 DNA is TGTGCCAGCACCAACCTGAGGAACACTGAAGCTTTCTTT. Protein sequence: CASTNLRNTEAFF.

This clonotype was seen more than once but under ten times. J is TRBJ1-5 and V is TRBV7-2; perhaps TRBD1 as D (6 bases). There are 13 residues in the CDR3. V was cut by 2 bases and J by 11 bases, with 13 bases left in between. Germline V gene lookup returns CDR1 SGHTA and CDR2 FQGNSA. DNA for the CDR3: TGTGCCAGCAGCTTAACGGGGGCTGGGGCCCAGCATTTT. Translating it yields CASSLTGAGAQHF. Looking up the rest from reference TRBV7-2 and TRBJ1-5 gives the full variable domain: GAGVSQSPSNKVTEKGKDVELRCDPISGHTALYWYRQSLGQGLEFLIYFQGNSAPDKSGLPSDRFSAERTGGSVSTLTIQRTQQEDSAVYLCASSLTGAGAQHFGDGTRLSIL.